This is a list of T cell receptor beta chains from one sample in a study of blood T cell repertoires in COVID-19. This table comes from immunoSEQ multiplex PCR, and its TCRdb copy is limited to in-frame clones, with some not included. Here the sample spans roughly 110,000 clones, more than 70% being singletons. The specimen was peripheral blood. These receptor sequences come from a man in his forties or fifties with active or convalescent COVID-19. CDR3s include the opening cysteine and the closing phenylalanine or tryptophan. A D gene is named only where the DNA matches it firmly. A clone size is listed for some rows: how often the clone was seen (once, few, many), or a class if it is expanded.

>-|-|TRBJ1-2|TRBV3-1/TRBV3-2
TGTGCCAGCAGCCAAGGACAGCTACCTTATGGCTACACCTTC
CASSQGQLPYGYTF
>few|TRBD1|TRBJ1-2|TRBV6-5
TGTGCCACTGACAGGGGGAATAACTATGGCTACACCTTC
CATDRGNNYGYTF
>-|-|TRBJ2-1|TRBV30
TGTGCCTGGAGTGTAGTTCGAGACTCGTTCTTC
CAWSVVRDSFF
>-|TRBD2|TRBJ2-1|TRBV28
TGTGCCAGCAGTTTTAGCGGGAGGGCCACCTACAATGAGCAGTTCTTC
CASSFSGRATYNEQFF
>-|TRBD1|TRBJ1-2|TRBV3-1/TRBV3-2
TGTGCCAGCAGCCAAGGGGGGCAGGGGGCGCGGGGCTACACCTTC
CASSQGGQGARGYTF
>-|-|TRBJ1-2|TRBV28
TGTGCCAGCAGTTTCTCGTCCATGCGGGGTCTCTATGGCTACACCTTC
CASSFSSMRGLYGYTF
>few|TRBD2|TRBJ2-3|TRBV7-2
TGTGCCAGCAGCCAAAATCCGACTAGCGGGACAGATACGCAGTATTTT
CASSQNPTSGTDTQYF
>-|-|TRBJ2-3|TRBV7-6
TGTGCCAGCAGCTTAGTTGGTCAGGGCGAAACAGATACGCAGTATTTT
CASSLVGQGETDTQYF
>-|-|TRBJ2-7|TRBV9
TGTGCCAGCAGACTCCTTAGCGGCAGCTCCTACGAGCAGTACTTC
CASRLLSGSSYEQYF
>-|-|TRBJ1-1|TRBV11-2
TGTGCCAGCAGCTTATTCGGGGGGGCTTTCTTT
CASSLFGGAFF
>-|-|TRBJ2-7|TRBV4-1
TGCGCCAGCAGCAAAACCGGGACTGCTTCCTACGAGCAGTACTTC
CASSKTGTASYEQYF
>-|-|TRBJ1-4|TRBV4-1
TGCGCCAGCAGCCTCCCGGGTGTGACTAATGAAAAACTGTTTTTT
CASSLPGVTNEKLFF
>-|-|TRBJ2-2|TRBV7-7
TGTGCTAGCAGCTTACGACAAAACACCGGGGAGCTGTTTTTT
CASSLRQNTGELFF
>-|TRBD1|TRBJ1-2|TRBV29-1
TGCAGCGTACCAGGGGGACCTAACTATGGCTACACCTTC
CSVPGGPNYGYTF
>-|-|TRBJ1-5|TRBV10-3
TGTGCCATCAGTGAACGGGATTACCAGCCCCAGCATTTT
CAISERDYQPQHF